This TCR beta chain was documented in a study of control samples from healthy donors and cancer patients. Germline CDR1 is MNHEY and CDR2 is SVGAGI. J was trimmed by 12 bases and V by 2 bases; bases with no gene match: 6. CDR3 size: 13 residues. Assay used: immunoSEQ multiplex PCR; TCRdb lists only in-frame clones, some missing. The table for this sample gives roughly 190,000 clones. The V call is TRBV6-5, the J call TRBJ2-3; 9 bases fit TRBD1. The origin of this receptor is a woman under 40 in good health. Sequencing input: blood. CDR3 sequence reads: CASSYNRGRSQYF. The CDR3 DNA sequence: TGTGCCAGCAGTTACAACAGGGGGCGCTCCCAGTATTTT.